This TCR beta chain was sequenced in a study of cytomegalovirus exposure and HLA in healthy donors. Study-level results: Reports state that TCR beta sequences accurately predicted most subjects' HLA-A and HLA-B alleles.

PCR was performed using 60 Vbeta and 13 Jbeta primers. The table came from immunoSEQ multiplex PCR; TCRdb's copy has only in-frame clones and leaves some out. The table lists 80,000 to 95,000 clones, over 60% of them singletons. At collection, donors were nominally healthy, but unrecorded immune exposures were probable. CDR1 and CDR2 from the germline V gene are SGHNT and YENEEA. This CDR3 region has 20 residues. Trimming at V came to 5 bases and at J to 3 bases, leaving 14 bases not matched to a gene. A remark on this clone: What it recognizes is unknown.

Sample: PBMCs. The receptor was derived from a female donor in good health and CMV-seronegative. This chain connects TRBV11-3 to TRBJ2-4; TRBD2 agrees at 15 bases. The chain's CDR3 is CASSDRGLAGGQIVKNIQYF. The DNA of the CDR3 is TGTGCCAGCAGCGACCGCGGACTAGCGGGAGGGCAGATTGTCAAAAACATTCAGTACTTC.